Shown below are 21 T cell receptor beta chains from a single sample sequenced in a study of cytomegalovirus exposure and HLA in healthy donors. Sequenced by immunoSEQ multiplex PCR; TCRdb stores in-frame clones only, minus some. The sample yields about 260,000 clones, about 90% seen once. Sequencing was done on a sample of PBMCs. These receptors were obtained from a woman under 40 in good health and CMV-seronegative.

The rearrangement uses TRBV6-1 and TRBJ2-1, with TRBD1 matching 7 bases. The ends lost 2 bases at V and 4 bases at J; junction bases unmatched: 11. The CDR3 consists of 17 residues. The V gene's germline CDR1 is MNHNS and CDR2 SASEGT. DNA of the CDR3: TGTGCCAGCAGTGAAAGTTGGGGCAGGGGGTATTACAATGAGCAGTTCTTC. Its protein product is CASSESWGRGYYNEQFF.

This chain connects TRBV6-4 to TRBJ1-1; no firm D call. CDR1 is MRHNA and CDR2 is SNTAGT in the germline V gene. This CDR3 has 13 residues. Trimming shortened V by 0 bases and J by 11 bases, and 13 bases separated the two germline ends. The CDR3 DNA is TGTGCCAGCAGTGACTCGAGTTCACCCGTGGCTTTCTTT. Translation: CASSDSSSPVAFF.

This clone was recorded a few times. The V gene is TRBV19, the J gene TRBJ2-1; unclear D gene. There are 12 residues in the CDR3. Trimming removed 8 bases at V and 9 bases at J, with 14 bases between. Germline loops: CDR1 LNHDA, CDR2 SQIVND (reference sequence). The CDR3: CASQNSIGEQFF. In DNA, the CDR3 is TGTGCCAGTCAGAATTCCATCGGTGAGCAGTTCTTC.

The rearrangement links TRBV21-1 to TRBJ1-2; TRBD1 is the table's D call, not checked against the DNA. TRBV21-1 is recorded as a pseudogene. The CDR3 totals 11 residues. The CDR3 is CASSSEYGYTF. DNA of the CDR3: TGTGCCAGCAGCTCAGAATATGGCTACACCTTC.

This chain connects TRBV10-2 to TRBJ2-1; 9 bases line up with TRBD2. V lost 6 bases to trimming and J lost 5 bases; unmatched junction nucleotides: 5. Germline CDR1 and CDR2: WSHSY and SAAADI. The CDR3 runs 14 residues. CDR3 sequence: CASSRAGGDNEQFF. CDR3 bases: TGCGCCAGCAGCCGAGCGGGAGGAGACAATGAGCAGTTCTTC.

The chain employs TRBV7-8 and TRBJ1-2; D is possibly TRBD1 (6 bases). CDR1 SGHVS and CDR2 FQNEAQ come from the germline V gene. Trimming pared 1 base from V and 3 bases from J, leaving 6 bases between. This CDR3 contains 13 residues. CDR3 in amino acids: CASSLDRDYGYTF. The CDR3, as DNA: TGTGCCAGCAGCTTAGACAGGGACTATGGCTACACCTTC.

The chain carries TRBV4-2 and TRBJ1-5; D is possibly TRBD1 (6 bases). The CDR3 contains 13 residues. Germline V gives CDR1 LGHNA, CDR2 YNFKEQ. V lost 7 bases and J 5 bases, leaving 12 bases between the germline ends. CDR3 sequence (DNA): TGTGCCAGCAAAGGACAGAAGGATCAGCCCCAGCATTTT. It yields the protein CASKGQKDQPQHF.

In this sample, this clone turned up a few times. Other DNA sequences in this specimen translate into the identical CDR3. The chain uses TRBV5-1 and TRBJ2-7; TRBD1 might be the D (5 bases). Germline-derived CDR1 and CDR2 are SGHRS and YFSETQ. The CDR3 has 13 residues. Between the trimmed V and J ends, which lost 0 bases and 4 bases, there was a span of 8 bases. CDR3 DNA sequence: TGCGCCAGCAGCTTGGAGGGGTCTTACGAGCAGTACTTC. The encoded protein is CASSLEGSYEQYF.

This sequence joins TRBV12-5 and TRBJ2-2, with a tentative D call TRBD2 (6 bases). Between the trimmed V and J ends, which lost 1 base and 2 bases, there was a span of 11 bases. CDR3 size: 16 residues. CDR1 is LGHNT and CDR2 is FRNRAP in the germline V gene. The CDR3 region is CASGLGAGLNTGELFF. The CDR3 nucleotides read TGTGCTAGTGGTTTGGGAGCGGGCTTAAACACCGGGGAGCTGTTTTTT.

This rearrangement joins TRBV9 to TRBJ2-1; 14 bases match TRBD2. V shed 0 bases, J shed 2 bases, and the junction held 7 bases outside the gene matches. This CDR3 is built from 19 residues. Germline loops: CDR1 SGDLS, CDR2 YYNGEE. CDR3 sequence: CASSVAGLAGGGAYNEQFF. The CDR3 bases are TGTGCCAGCAGCGTAGCCGGACTAGCGGGAGGAGGGGCCTACAATGAGCAGTTCTTC.

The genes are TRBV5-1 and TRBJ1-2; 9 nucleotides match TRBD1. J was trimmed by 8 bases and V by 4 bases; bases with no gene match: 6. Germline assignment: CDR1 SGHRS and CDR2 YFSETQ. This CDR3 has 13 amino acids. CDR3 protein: CASSGTGNRGYTF. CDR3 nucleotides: TGCGCCAGCAGCGGGACAGGGAATCGCGGCTACACCTTC.

The CDR3 bases are TGTGCCAGCAGTCTCTACGTGGGGGGGCGAACCGGGGAGCTGTTTTTT. Its translation: CASSLYVGGRTGELFF. V and J are TRBV27 and TRBJ2-2; tentative D call: TRBD2 (7 bases). The germline V and J ends were trimmed by 5 bases and 5 bases, with 18 bases remaining between them. The germline V gene encodes CDR1 MNHEY and CDR2 SMNVEV (reference sequence). The length of the CDR3 is 16 residues.

The CDR3 spells CASTRNGYTF. The CDR3 DNA reads TGTGCCAGCACCAGGAATGGCTACACCTTC. The chain has TRBV6-5 and TRBJ1-2; D is unclear. The CDR3 is made up of 10 amino acids. V shed 7 bases and J shed 6 bases, with 6 bases lying between them. CDR1 MNHEY and CDR2 SVGAGI come from the germline V gene.

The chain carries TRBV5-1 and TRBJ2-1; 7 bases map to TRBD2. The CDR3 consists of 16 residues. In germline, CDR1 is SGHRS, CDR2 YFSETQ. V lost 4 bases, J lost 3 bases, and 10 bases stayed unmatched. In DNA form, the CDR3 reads TGCGCCAGCAGCGGCGGCGGAGCGGGACGCTACAATGAGCAGTTCTTC. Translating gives CASSGGGAGRYNEQFF.

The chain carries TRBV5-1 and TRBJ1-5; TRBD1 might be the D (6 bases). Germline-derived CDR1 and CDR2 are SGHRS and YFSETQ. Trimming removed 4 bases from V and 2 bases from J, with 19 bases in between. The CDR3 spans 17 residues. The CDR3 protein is CASSASPAWTGNQPQHF. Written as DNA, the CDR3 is TGCGCCAGCAGCGCCTCCCCAGCTTGGACAGGCAATCAGCCCCAGCATTTT.

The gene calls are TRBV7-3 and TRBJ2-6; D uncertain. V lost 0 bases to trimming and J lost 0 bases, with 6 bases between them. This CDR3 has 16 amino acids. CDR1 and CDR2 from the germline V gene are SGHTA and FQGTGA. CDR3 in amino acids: CASSLTVSSGANVLTF. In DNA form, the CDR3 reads TGTGCCAGCAGCTTAACAGTGAGCTCTGGGGCCAACGTCCTGACTTTC.

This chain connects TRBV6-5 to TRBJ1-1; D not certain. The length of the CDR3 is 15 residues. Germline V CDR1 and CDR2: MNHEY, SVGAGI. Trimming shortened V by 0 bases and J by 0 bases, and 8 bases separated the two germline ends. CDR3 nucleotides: TGTGCCAGCAGTTACTCGATAGGCATGAACACTGAAGCTTTCTTT. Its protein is CASSYSIGMNTEAFF.

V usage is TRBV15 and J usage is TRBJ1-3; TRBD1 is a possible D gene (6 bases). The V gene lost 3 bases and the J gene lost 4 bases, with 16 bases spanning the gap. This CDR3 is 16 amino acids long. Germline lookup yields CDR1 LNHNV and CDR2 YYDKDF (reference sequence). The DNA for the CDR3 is TGTGCCACCAGCAGTGAAGGGTTGGGGGGCGGAAACACCATATATTTT. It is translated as CATSSEGLGGGNTIYF.

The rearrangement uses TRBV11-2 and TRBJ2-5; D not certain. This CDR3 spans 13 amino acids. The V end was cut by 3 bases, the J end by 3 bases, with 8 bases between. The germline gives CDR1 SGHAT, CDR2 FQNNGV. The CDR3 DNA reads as TGTGCCAGCAGCTTCGGATTGAAAGAGACCCAGTACTTC. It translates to CASSFGLKETQYF.

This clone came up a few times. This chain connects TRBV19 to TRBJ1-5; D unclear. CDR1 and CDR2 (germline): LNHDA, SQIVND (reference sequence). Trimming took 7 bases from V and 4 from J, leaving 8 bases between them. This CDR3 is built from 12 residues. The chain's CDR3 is CASMLGNQPQHF. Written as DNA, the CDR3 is TGTGCCAGTATGCTGGGGAATCAGCCCCAGCATTTT.

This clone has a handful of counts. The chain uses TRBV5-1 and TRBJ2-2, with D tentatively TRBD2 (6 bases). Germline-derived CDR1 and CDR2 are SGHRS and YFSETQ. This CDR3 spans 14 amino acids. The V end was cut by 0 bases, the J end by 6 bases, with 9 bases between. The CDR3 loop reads CASSLAGGSGELFF. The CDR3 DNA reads TGCGCCAGCAGCTTGGCCGGGGGATCCGGGGAGCTGTTTTTT. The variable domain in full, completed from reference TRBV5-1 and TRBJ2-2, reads KAGVTQTPRYLIKTRGQQVTLSCSPISGHRSVSWYQQTPGQGLQFLFEYFSETQRNKGNFPGRFSGRQFSNSRSEMNVSTLELGDSALYLCASSLAGGSGELFFGEGSRLTVL.